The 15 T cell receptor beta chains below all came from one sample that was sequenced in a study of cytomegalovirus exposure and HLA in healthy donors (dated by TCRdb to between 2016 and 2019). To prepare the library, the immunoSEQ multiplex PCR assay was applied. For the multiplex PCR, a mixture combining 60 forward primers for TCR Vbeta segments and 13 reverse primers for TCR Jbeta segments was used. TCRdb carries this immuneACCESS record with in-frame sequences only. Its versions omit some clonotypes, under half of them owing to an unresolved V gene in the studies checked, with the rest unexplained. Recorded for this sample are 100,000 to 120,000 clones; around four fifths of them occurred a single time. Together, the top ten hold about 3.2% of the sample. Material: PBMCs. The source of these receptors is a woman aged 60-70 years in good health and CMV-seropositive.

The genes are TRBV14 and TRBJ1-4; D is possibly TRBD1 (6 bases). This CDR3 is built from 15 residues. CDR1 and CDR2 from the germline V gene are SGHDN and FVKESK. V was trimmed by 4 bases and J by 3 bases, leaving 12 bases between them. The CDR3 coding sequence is TGTGCCAGCAGCCCCAACAGGGCTTCTAATGAAAAACTGTTTTTT. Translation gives CASSPNRASNEKLFF.

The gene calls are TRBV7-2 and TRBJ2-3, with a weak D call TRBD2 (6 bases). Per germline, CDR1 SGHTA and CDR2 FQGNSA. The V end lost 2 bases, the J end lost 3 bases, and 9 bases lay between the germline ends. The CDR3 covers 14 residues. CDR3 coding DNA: TGTGCCAGCAGCTTACAGGCGGGAACAGATACGCAGTATTTT. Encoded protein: CASSLQAGTDTQYF.

CDR3 sequence reads: CATSFVSTDTQYF. DNA for the CDR3: TGTGCCACCAGCTTCGTTAGCACAGATACGCAGTATTTT. The V and J genes are TRBV15 and TRBJ2-3; D uncertain. Trimming cost V 5 bases and J 0 bases, with 6 bases left between them. Per the germline V gene, CDR1 is LNHNV and CDR2 is YYDKDF (reference sequence). This CDR3 is built from 13 residues. The full variable domain, completed using reference TRBV15 and TRBJ2-3, is DAMVIQNPRYQVTQFGKPVTLSCSQTLNHNVMYWYQQKSSQAPKLLFHYYDKDFNNEADTPDNFQSRRPNTSFCFLDIRSPGLGDTAMYLCATSFVSTDTQYFGPGTRLTVL.

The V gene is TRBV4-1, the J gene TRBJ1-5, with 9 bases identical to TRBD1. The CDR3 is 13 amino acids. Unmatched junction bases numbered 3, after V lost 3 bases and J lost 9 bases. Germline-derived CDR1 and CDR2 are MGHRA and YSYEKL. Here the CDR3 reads CASSQNRGRPQHF. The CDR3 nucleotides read TGCGCCAGCAGCCAGAACAGGGGGCGGCCCCAGCATTTT.

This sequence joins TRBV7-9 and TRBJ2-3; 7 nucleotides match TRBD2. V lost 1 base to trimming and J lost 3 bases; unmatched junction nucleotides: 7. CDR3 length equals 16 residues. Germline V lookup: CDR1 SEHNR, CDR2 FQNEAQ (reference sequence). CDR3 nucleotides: TGTGCCAGCAGCTTAGGACTGGCGGGAGAGACAGATACGCAGTATTTT. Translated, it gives CASSLGLAGETDTQYF.

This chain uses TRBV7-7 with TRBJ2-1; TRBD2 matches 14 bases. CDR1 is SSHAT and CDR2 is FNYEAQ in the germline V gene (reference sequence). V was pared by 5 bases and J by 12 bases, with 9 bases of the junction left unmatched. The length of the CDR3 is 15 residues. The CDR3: CASSRTSGRSIRQFF. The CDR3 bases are TGTGCCAGCAGCCGGACTAGCGGGAGGAGTATTCGGCAGTTCTTC.

The CDR3 DNA reads as TGTGCCAGCAGTGATTTGCCAGAAACAACCAATCAGCCCCAGCATTTT. This encodes CASSDLPETTNQPQHF. The rearrangement joins TRBV6-1 to TRBJ1-5; D unclear. In germline, CDR1 is MNHNS, CDR2 SASEGT. The CDR3 contains 16 residues. Trimming removed 3 bases from V and 3 bases from J, with 15 bases in between.

The CDR3 DNA follows: TGTGCCAGCAGGGGGTCCGGGAAAAGGGACAATGAGCAGTTCTTC. It codes for CASRGSGKRDNEQFF. The chain has TRBV5-6 and TRBJ2-1; possible D gene TRBD2, 5 bases. CDR3 size: 15 residues. V gave up 5 bases and J gave up 5 bases, with 17 bases separating them. The V gene's germline CDR1 is SGHDT and CDR2 YYEEEE.

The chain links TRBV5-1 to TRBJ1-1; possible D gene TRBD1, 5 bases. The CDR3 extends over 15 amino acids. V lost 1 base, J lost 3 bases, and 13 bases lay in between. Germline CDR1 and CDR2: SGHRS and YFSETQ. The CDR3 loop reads CASSLSLLGHTEAFF. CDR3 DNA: TGCGCCAGCAGCTTGTCCCTCTTGGGGCACACTGAAGCTTTCTTT.

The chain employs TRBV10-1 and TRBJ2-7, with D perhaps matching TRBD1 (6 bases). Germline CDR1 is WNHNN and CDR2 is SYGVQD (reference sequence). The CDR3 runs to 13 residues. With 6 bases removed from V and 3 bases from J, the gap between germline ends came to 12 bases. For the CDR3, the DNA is TGCGCCAGCAGCCGAGGGGGTTTCTACGAGCAGTACTTC. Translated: CASSRGGFYEQYF.

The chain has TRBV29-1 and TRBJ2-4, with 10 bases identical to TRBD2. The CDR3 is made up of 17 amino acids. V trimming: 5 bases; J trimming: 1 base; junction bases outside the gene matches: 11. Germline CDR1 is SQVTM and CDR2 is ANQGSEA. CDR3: CSVRLAGEGRAKNIQYF. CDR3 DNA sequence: TGCAGCGTTCGTCTAGCGGGAGAGGGGCGTGCCAAAAACATTCAGTACTTC.

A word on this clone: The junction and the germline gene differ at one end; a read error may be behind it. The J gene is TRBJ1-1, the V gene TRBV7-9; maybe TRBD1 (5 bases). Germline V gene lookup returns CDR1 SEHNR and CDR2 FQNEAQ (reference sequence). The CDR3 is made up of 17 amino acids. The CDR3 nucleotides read TGTTCCAGCAGCCCATTCCCCCCCCAGACAGAGGCTTCTGAAGCTTTCTTT. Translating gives CSSSPFPPQTEASEAFF. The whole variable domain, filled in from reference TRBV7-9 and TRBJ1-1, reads DTGVSQNPRHKITKRGQNVTFRCDPISEHNRLYWYRQTLGQGPEFLTYFQNEAQLEKSRLLSDRFSAERPKGSFSTLEIQRTEQGDSAMYLCSSSPFPPQTEASEAFFGQGTRLTVV.

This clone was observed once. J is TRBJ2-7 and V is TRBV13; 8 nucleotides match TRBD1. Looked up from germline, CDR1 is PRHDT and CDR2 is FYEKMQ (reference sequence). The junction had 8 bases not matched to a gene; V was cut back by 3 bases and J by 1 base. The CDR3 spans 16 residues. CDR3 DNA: TGTGCCAGCAGCTTTTCAGGGGGCGTTGGATCCTACGAGCAGTACTTC. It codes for CASSFSGGVGSYEQYF.

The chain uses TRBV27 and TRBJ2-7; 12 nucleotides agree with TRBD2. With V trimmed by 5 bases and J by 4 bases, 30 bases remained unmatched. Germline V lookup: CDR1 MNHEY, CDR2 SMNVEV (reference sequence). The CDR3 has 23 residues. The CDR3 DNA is TGTGCCAGCAGTCCCCGAGGCTCACAGGGCACCAGCCTCACTAGCGGGAGGATGTACGAGCAGTACTTC. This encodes CASSPRGSQGTSLTSGRMYEQYF.

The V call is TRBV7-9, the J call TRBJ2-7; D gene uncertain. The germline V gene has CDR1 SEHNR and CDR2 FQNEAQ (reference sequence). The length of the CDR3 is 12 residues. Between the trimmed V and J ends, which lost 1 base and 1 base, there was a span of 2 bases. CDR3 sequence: CASSLVSYEQYF. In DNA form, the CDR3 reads TGTGCCAGCAGCTTAGTATCCTACGAGCAGTACTTC.